The TCR beta chain under discussion was sequenced for a study of T cell repertoires and HLA-DP antigens. Study-wide background: Two male donors and one female donor spanned ages 18-to-29 through 60-to-69.

Worth noting for this clone: The antigen is unknown.

TCRdb keeps only in-frame clones here, not all; method: immunoSEQ multiplex PCR. Altogether more than 90,000 clones are present, 80% to 95% being singletons, with the ten largest covering approximately 0.29%. The CDR3 has 12 amino acids. The germline V and J ends were trimmed by 2 bases and 4 bases, with 4 bases remaining between them. In germline, CDR1 is SGHNT, CDR2 YENEEA. Sequenced input: CD4+ T cells from PBMCs. This clonotype originated in a young woman in good health and CMV-seronegative. The chain links TRBV11-3 to TRBJ2-3, with D uncertain. This CDR3 reads CASSLQSDTQYF. The DNA of the CDR3 is TGTGCCAGCAGCTTACAATCAGATACGCAGTATTTT.